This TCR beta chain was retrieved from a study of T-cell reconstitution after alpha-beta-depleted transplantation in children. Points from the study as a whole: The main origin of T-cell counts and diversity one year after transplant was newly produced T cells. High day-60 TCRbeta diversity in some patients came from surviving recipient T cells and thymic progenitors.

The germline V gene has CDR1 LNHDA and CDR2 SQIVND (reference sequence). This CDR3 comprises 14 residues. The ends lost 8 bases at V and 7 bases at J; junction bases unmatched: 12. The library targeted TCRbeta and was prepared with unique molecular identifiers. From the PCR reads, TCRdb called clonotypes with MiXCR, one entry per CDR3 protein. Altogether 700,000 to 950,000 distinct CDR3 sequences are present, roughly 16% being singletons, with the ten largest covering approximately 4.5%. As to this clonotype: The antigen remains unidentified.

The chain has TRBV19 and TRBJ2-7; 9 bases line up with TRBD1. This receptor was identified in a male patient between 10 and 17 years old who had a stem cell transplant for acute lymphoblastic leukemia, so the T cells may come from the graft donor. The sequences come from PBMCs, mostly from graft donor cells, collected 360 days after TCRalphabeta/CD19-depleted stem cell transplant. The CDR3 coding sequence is TGTGCCAGTCGCCAATCGGGACAGGGTTTGGAGCAGTACTTC. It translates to CASRQSGQGLEQYF.